This T cell receptor beta chain was observed in a study of blood T cell repertoires in COVID-19. Study information: PBMCs, B-cell-depleted T cells, or T cells provided the cDNA or gDNA that made up the material.

CDR3 length equals 11 residues. Deletions cut 5 bases from V and 3 bases from J, with 7 bases between. Germline CDR1 and CDR2: DFQATT and SNEGSKA (reference sequence). How the authors handled the data: Researchers report that nucleated cell counts were estimated from reference gene primer amplification. The repertoire was sequenced with immunoSEQ multiplex PCR; TCRdb's copy has only in-frame clones and lacks some. The V and J calls and clone size are taken from that table; D and trimming were inferred from the DNA. The table lists some 90,000 clones, 87% of them singletons, with 18% in the top ten. Enrolled during active infection, Seattle patients were then followed longitudinally.

This receptor was obtained from a woman aged 55-69 years with COVID-19, enrolled during active disease. The specimen sequenced was peripheral blood. V gene TRBV20-1 combines with J gene TRBJ1-2, with D hard to call. In DNA form, the CDR3 reads TGCAGTGCTGCTGGAGACTATGGCTACACCTTC. Amino acids: CSAAGDYGYTF.